One sample yielded the 17 T cell receptor beta chains listed below, sequenced in a study of CD8 T cells in Susac syndrome. With random hexamers, about 0.45 to 1 ug RNA was reverse transcribed. Each CDR3 protein is one row after TCRdb ran MiXCR on the immunoSEQ multiplex PCR reads. The table shows some 76,000 distinct CDR3 sequences, with around nine tenths occurring only once. The sequenced sample was CD8+ T cells from PBMCs. The receptors shown here come from a human donor with multiple sclerosis.

The J gene is TRBJ2-2, the V gene TRBV12-3 or TRBV12-4, with D maybe TRBD2 (6 bases). The CDR3 is 13 residues long. The CDR3, as DNA: TGTACATCCGGGAGTCACTACACCGGGGAGCTGTTTTTT. As protein: CTSGSHYTGELFF.

The CDR3 sequence: CASSARLSGMLGEQFF. The CDR3 nucleotides read TGTGCCAGCAGCGCGAGACTTAGCGGGATGCTCGGTGAGCAGTTCTTC. The V call is TRBV9, the J call TRBJ2-1; TRBD2 agrees at 8 bases. CDR1 is SGDLS, CDR2 YYNGEE, per germline. There are 16 residues in the CDR3. Trimming cost V 3 bases and J 9 bases; bases outside gene matches: 14.

This rearrangement joins TRBV19 to TRBJ2-2; 9 bases line up with TRBD1. V was pared by 11 bases and J by 1 base, with 5 bases of the junction left unmatched. The CDR3 is 14 residues long. Looked up from germline, CDR1 is LNHDA and CDR2 is SQIVND (reference sequence). For the CDR3, the DNA is TGTGCCGTTGGGGACAGGGAGAACACCGGGGAGCTGTTTTTT. As protein: CAVGDRENTGELFF.

The chain joins TRBV19 to TRBJ1-1; D is ambiguous. Trimming removed 8 bases at V and 2 bases at J, with 6 bases between. From germline, CDR1 is LNHDA and CDR2 SQIVND (reference sequence). The CDR3 spans 11 residues. CDR3 DNA: TGTGCCAGTTGGTTTAACACTGAAGCTTTCTTT. It specifies CASWFNTEAFF. The full variable domain, with the rest looked up from reference TRBV19 and TRBJ1-1, is DGGITQSPKYLFRKEGQNVTLSCEQNLNHDAMYWYRQDPGQGLRLIYYSQIVNDFQKGDIAEGYSVSREKKESFPLTVTSAQKNPTAFYLCASWFNTEAFFGQGTRLTVV.

This clonotype occurred once. This rearrangement joins TRBV27 to TRBJ2-1; D possibly corresponds to TRBD1 (5 bases). V dropped 7 bases and J dropped 14 bases, with 18 bases sitting between them. CDR3 length: 12 amino acids. CDR1 and CDR2 (germline): MNHEY, SMNVEV (reference sequence). The CDR3 DNA reads TGTGCCAGCACCCTCCCTGGGGAAGGGGAGTTCTTC. Translated, it gives CASTLPGEGEFF.

The rearrangement uses TRBV4-3 and TRBJ1-3; 8 nucleotides align to TRBD1. Trimming at V came to 8 bases and at J to 0 bases, leaving 9 bases not matched to a gene. The CDR3 extends over 16 amino acids. Germline V gene lookup returns CDR1 LGHNA and CDR2 YSLEER. Written as DNA, the CDR3 is TGCGCCAGCCGTTCGGACAGGGCGACCTCTGGAAACACCATATATTTT. Amino acids: CASRSDRATSGNTIYF.

The J gene is TRBJ2-1, the V gene TRBV4-3; D unclear. Germline CDR1 LGHNA, CDR2 YSLEER. The CDR3 covers 14 residues. Deletions cut 3 bases from V and 3 bases from J, with 9 bases between. CDR3 DNA: TGCGCCAGCAGCCAGAGCTGGGGCTACAATGAGCAGTTCTTC. It encodes CASSQSWGYNEQFF.

This chain uses TRBV5-6 with TRBJ2-7; maybe TRBD1 (6 bases). Trimming cost V 4 bases and J 2 bases, with 16 bases left between them. This CDR3 spans 15 amino acids. Germline lookup yields CDR1 SGHDT and CDR2 YYEEEE. The CDR3 here is CASSLTVGDTYEQYF. CDR3 nucleotide sequence: TGTGCCAGCAGCCTAACCGTGGGGGACACCTACGAGCAGTACTTC.

The rearrangement links TRBV5-1 to TRBJ2-2; the D is unclear. The germline CDR1 and CDR2 sequences are SGHRS and YFSETQ. V lost 4 bases and J lost 4, with 14 bases in between. This CDR3 has 15 amino acids. CDR3 DNA sequence: TGCGCCAGCAGCGATATCCAGCACGGCACCGGGGAGCTGTTTTTT. This translates into CASSDIQHGTGELFF.

The V call is TRBV28, the J call TRBJ1-5; 8 positions match TRBD1. CDR1 and CDR2 (germline): MDHEN, SYDVKM. The J segment lost 6 bases and the V segment lost 2 bases, leaving 6 bases of the junction unmatched. The CDR3 sequence is 15 residues long. This CDR3 reads CASSLRQGASQPQHF. CDR3 coding DNA: TGTGCCAGCAGTTTAAGGCAGGGGGCCAGTCAGCCCCAGCATTTT.

The gene calls are TRBV12-3 or TRBV12-4 and TRBJ2-5; D is unresolved. This CDR3 is 12 amino acids long. The V and J ends lost 3 bases and 7 bases respectively, with 9 bases between them. CDR3 amino acids: CASSFDLATQYF. In DNA form, the CDR3 reads TGTGCCAGCAGTTTTGACTTAGCGACCCAGTACTTC.

The chain couples TRBV2 to TRBJ2-5; D tentatively reads TRBD1 or TRBD2 (5 bases each). V was shortened by 11 bases and J by 3 bases, with 13 bases between the two germline ends. The V gene's germline CDR1 is SNHLY and CDR2 FYNNEI. This CDR3 spans 12 amino acids. CDR3 amino acids: CACTGTEETQYF. CDR3 DNA: TGTGCCTGTACCGGGACGGAAGAGACCCAGTACTTC.

This clonotype was counted between two and nine times. J is TRBJ1-3 and V is TRBV19; no reliable D call. CDR1 is LNHDA, CDR2 SQIVND, per germline (reference sequence). This CDR3 has 14 residues. The V gene lost 3 bases and the J gene lost 0 bases, with 6 bases spanning the gap. CDR3 sequence reads: CASSILDSGNTIYF. Here the CDR3 DNA reads TGTGCCAGTAGTATCTTGGACTCTGGAAACACCATATATTTT.

The chain combines TRBV7-9 with TRBJ2-1; D ambiguous. Germline lookup yields CDR1 SEHNR and CDR2 FQNEAQ (reference sequence). Trimming shortened V by 1 base and J by 6 bases, and 13 bases separated the two germline ends. CDR3 length: 15 residues. CDR3 nucleotide sequence: TGTGCCAGCAGCTTAGTGGTCCGAAGCCCCAATGAGCAGTTCTTC. Protein: CASSLVVRSPNEQFF.

The CDR3 spells CASSLDGGSSYNEQFF. CDR3 sequence (DNA): TGCGCCAGCAGCCTAGACGGGGGGAGCTCCTACAATGAGCAGTTCTTC. The V and J genes are TRBV4-3 and TRBJ2-1; 7 nucleotides match TRBD2. The CDR3 has 16 amino acids. CDR1 is LGHNA and CDR2 is YSLEER in the germline V gene. The J segment lost 0 bases and the V segment lost 4 bases, leaving 6 bases of the junction unmatched.

This chain joins TRBV27 and TRBJ1-5; perhaps TRBD1 as D (5 bases). The germline CDR1 and CDR2 sequences are MNHEY and SMNVEV (reference sequence). With 3 bases removed from V and 2 bases from J, the gap between germline ends came to 8 bases. CDR3 length equals 14 residues. The CDR3 DNA reads as TGTGCCAGCAGTTTCAGGGAGGGCAATCAGCCCCAGCATTTT. Translation gives CASSFREGNQPQHF.

The CDR3 here is CASSLWGIPNTEAFF. In nucleotides, the CDR3 is TGTGCCAGCAGTTTATGGGGCATTCCGAACACTGAAGCTTTCTTT. This sequence joins TRBV27 and TRBJ1-1, with D maybe TRBD1 (5 bases). The germline V gene encodes CDR1 MNHEY and CDR2 SMNVEV (reference sequence). This CDR3 region has 15 residues. Trimming cost V 1 base and J 1 base, with 10 bases left between them.